Below are 3 T cell receptor beta chains sequenced from a single sample in a study of T cell repertoires in cytomegalovirus infection. TCRdb re-analysed the reads in MiXCR, keeping a single row per CDR3 protein. This table holds more than 400,000 distinct CDR3 sequences, about a quarter found once. The sequenced sample was PBMCs. Receptor source: a human donor in good health (CMV status not recorded). Some clones in this sample may be carry-over from other donors' samples.

The chain has TRBV11-2 and TRBJ2-3, with TRBD2 matching 8 bases. This CDR3 is 17 amino acids long. The V and J ends lost 5 bases and 5 bases, in that order; junction bases with no gene match: 15. Germline V gene lookup returns CDR1 SGHAT and CDR2 FQNNGV. CDR3 in DNA: TGTGCCAGCAGCCCAGGAAAGGGGCGGGAGGAAGGAGATACGCAGTATTTT. It encodes CASSPGKGREEGDTQYF.

The chain recombines TRBV7-2 with TRBJ2-7; D ambiguous. V lost 3 bases and J 5 bases, leaving 11 bases between the germline ends. The CDR3 is 13 amino acids. The V gene's germline CDR1 is SGHTA and CDR2 FQGNSA. Written as DNA, the CDR3 is TGTGCCAGCAGCTTTGAGAAAAAAGACGAGCAGTACTTC. Protein: CASSFEKKDEQYF.

A word on this clonotype: Possible read error: a much larger clone is one base away. The chain employs TRBV7-2 and TRBJ2-3, with D uncertain. The CDR3 loop spans 12 amino acids. The V gene's germline CDR1 is SGHTA and CDR2 FQGNSA. The CDR3 nucleotides are TGTGCCAGCAGCTTATCGCAAGATAAGCAGTATTTT. Translation gives CASSLSQDKQYF.